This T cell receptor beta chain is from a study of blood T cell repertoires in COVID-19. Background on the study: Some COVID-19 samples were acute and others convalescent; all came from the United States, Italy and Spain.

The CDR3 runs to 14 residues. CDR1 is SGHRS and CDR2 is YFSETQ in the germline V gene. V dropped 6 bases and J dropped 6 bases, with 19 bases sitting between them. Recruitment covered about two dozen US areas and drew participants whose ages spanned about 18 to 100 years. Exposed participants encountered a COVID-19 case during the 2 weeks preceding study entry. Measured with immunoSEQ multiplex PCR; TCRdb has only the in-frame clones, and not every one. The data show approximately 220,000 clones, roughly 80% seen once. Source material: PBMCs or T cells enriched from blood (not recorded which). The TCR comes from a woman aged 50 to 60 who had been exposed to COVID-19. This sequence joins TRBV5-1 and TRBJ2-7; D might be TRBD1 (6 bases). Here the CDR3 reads CASKLQGSRAEQYF. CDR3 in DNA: TGCGCCAGCAAACTACAGGGAAGTAGGGCCGAGCAGTACTTC. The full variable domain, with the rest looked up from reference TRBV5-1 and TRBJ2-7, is KAGVTQTPRYLIKTRGQQVTLSCSPISGHRSVSWYQQTPGQGLQFLFEYFSETQRNKGNFPGRFSGRQFSNSRSEMNVSTLELGDSALYLCASKLQGSRAEQYFGPGTRLTVT.